Following are 4 T cell receptor beta chains from one sample sequenced in a study of blood T cell repertoires in COVID-19. The assay was immunoSEQ multiplex PCR, and TCRdb's table has in-frame clones only and misses some. The table shows about 300,000 clones, with 83% occurring only once. Sequenced material: peripheral blood. The origin of the receptors is a woman between 50 and 59 years old with acute or convalescent COVID-19.

This clone has a handful of counts. V usage is TRBV24-1 and J usage is TRBJ1-5; 10 positions match TRBD1. This CDR3 is built from 18 residues. V lost 6 bases, J lost 3 bases, and 13 bases stayed unmatched. CDR1 is KGHDR, CDR2 SFDVKD, per germline. CDR3: CATSQLLRDRGINQPQHF. For the CDR3, the DNA is TGTGCCACCAGTCAGTTATTAAGGGACAGGGGAATCAATCAGCCCCAGCATTTT.

CDR3 loop: CASSLSRDEKLFF. CDR3 nucleotides: TGCGCCAGCAGCTTGAGCAGGGATGAAAAACTGTTTTTT. The V call is TRBV5-1, the J call TRBJ1-4; possible D gene TRBD1, 5 bases. V lost 1 base to trimming and J lost 6 bases, with 7 bases between them. The CDR3 loop spans 13 amino acids. CDR1 is SGHRS, CDR2 YFSETQ, per germline.

The chain links TRBV6-2 or TRBV6-3 to TRBJ1-5; no clear D. CDR3 length equals 12 residues. Germline-derived CDR1 and CDR2 are MNHEY and SVGEGT. Trimming stripped 3 bases from V and 6 bases from J, with 6 bases between. In DNA form, the CDR3 reads TGTGCCAGCAGTTATACGGTTCAGCCCCAGCATTTT. Its protein product is CASSYTVQPQHF.

V usage is TRBV19 and J usage is TRBJ2-6, with 7 bases fitting TRBD1. Germline CDR1 is LNHDA and CDR2 is SQIVND (reference sequence). After removal of 4 bases from V and 1 base from J, the junction contained 16 bases not matched to a gene. CDR3 size: 20 residues. CDR3: CASSTNRMRGPNSGANVLTF. CDR3 DNA sequence: TGTGCCAGTAGTACGAACCGCATGAGGGGGCCTAATTCTGGGGCCAACGTCCTGACTTTC.